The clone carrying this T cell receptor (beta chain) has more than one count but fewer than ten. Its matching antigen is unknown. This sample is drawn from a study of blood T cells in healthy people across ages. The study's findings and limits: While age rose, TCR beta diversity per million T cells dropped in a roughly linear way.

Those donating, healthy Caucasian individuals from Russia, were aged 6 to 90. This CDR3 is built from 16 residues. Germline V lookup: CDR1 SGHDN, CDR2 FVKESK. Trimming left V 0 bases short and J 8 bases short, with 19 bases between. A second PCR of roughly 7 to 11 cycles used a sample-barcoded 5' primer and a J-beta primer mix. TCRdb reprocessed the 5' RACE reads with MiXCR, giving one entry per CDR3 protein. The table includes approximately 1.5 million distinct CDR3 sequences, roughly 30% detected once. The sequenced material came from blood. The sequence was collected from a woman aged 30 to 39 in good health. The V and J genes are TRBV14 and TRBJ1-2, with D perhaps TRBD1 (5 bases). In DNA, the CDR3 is TGTGCCAGCAGCCAAGACACCGGGACTTCGGAACGGGGCTACACCTTC. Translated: CASSQDTGTSERGYTF.